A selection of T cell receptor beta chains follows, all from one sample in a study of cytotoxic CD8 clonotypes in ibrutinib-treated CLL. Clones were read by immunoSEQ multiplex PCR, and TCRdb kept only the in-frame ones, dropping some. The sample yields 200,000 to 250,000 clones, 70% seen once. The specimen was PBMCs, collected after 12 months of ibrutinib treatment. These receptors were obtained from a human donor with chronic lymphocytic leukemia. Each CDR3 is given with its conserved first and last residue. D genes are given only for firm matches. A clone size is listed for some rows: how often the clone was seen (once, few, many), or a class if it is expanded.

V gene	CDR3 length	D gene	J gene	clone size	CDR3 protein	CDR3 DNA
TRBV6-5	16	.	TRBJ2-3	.	CASSSGVLASADTQYF	TGTGCCAGCAGTTCAGGGGTACTAGCGAGCGCAGATACGCAGTATTTT
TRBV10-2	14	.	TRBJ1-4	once	CASGPKATGEKLFF	TGCGCCAGCGGGCCCAAGGCGACAGGCGAAAAACTGTTTTTT
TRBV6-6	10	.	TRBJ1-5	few	CGAGNQPQHF	TGTGGGGCCGGCAATCAGCCCCAGCATTTT
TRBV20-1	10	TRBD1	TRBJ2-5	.	CRTGTQTQYF	TGCAGGACAGGGACGCAGACCCAGTACTTC
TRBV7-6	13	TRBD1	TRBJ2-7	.	CASSFGQDYEQYF	TGTGCCAGCAGCTTTGGACAGGACTACGAGCAGTACTTC
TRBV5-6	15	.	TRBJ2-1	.	CASSSWGAGYNEQFF	TGTGCCAGCAGCTCATGGGGGGCTGGGTACAATGAGCAGTTCTTC
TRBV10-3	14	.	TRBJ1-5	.	CAISEEDGNQPQHF	TGTGCCATCAGTGAGGAGGACGGCAATCAGCCCCAGCATTTT
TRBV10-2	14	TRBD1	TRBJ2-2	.	CASRGQGGRGELFF	TGCGCCAGCCGGGGACAGGGGGGAAGAGGGGAGCTGTTTTTT
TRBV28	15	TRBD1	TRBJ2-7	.	CASSPIGTGGYEQYF	TGTGCCAGCAGTCCCATAGGGACAGGGGGCTACGAGCAGTACTTC
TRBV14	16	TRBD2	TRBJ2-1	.	CASSLWVLAESNEQFF	TGTGCCAGCAGCCTCTGGGTCCTAGCGGAGTCCAATGAGCAGTTCTTC
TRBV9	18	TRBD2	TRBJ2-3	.	CASSVGPTSGGSRDTQYF	TGTGCCAGCAGCGTAGGGCCGACTAGCGGGGGGTCAAGGGATACGCAGTATTTT
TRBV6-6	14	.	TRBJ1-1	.	CASSSEGGNTEAFF	TGTGCCAGCAGTTCAGAGGGCGGAAACACTGAAGCTTTCTTT
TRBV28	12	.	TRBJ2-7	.	CASSTTASEQYF	TGTGCCAGCAGTACGACGGCGTCCGAGCAGTACTTC
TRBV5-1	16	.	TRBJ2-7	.	CASSQSGTPVNGEQYF	TGCGCCAGCAGCCAATCGGGGACCCCCGTTAATGGCGAGCAGTACTTC
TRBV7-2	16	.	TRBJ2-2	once	CASSSSSWGGTGELFF	TGTGCCAGCAGCTCGAGTAGTTGGGGTGGGACCGGGGAGCTGTTTTTT
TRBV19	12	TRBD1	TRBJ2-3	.	CASSTGTATQYF	TGTGCCAGTAGTACAGGGACAGCTACGCAGTATTTT
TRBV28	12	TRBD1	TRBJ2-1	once	CASSLKTGREFF	TGTGCCAGCAGTTTAAAGACAGGGCGAGAGTTCTTC
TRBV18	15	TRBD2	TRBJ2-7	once	CASSQGTSPTYEQYF	TGTGCCAGCTCACAGGGGACTAGTCCGACGTACGAGCAGTACTTC
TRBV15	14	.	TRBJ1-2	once	CATSRTLQDYGYTF	TGTGCCACCAGCAGGACGCTCCAGGACTATGGCTACACCTTC
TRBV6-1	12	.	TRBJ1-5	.	CASRTGNQPQHF	TGTGCCAGCAGGACAGGCAATCAGCCCCAGCATTTT
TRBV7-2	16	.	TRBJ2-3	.	CASSVQPGRGPDTQYF	TGTGCCAGCAGCGTCCAACCTGGACGGGGTCCAGATACGCAGTATTTT
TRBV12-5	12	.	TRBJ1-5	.	CASGLEVGPQHF	TGTGCTAGTGGTTTGGAAGTGGGTCCCCAGCATTTT
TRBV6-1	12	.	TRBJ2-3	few	CASSRVVNTQYF	TGTGCCAGCAGCCGAGTGGTAAATACGCAGTATTTT
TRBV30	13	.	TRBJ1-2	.	CAWSPQGVGGYTF	TGTGCCTGGAGTCCCCAGGGTGTTGGGGGCTACACCTTC
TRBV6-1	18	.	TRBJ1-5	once	CASSEGEVWDLGNQPQHF	TGTGCCAGCAGTGAAGGGGAAGTGTGGGACTTAGGCAATCAGCCCCAGCATTTT
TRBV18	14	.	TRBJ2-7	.	CASSPGPSSYEQYF	TGTGCCAGCTCACCCGGGCCCAGCTCCTACGAGCAGTACTTC
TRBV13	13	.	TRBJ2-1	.	CASSFRAHNEQFF	TGTGCCAGCAGCTTCCGGGCTCACAATGAGCAGTTCTTC
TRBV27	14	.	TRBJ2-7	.	CASSIKGAHYEQYF	TGTGCCAGCAGTATTAAAGGGGCCCACTACGAGCAGTACTTC
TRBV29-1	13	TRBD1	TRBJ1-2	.	CSFRTGGNYGYTF	TGCAGCTTCCGGACAGGGGGCAACTATGGCTACACCTTC
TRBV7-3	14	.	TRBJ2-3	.	CASSLQAYTDTQYF	TGTGCCAGCAGCTTACAGGCCTACACAGATACGCAGTATTTT
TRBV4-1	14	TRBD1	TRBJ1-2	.	CASSQVLRGDSYTF	TGCGCCAGCAGCCAAGTGCTCAGGGGGGATAGCTACACCTTC
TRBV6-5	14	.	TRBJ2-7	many	CASRGNREDYEQYF	TGTGCCAGCAGAGGAAACAGGGAGGACTACGAGCAGTACTTC
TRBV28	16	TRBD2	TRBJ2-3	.	CASSQNYGRAYHTQYF	TGTGCCAGCAGCCAAAACTACGGGAGGGCCTACCATACGCAGTATTTT
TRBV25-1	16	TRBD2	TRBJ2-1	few	CASSGYGLAGLREQFF	TGTGCCAGCAGTGGGTATGGACTAGCGGGGCTGCGGGAGCAGTTCTTC
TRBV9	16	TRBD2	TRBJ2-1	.	CASSPRPSGTPNEQFF	TGTGCCAGCAGCCCCCGACCGAGCGGGACCCCCAATGAGCAGTTCTTC
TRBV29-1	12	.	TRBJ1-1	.	CSVYRTNTEAFF	TGCAGCGTTTACCGGACGAACACTGAAGCTTTCTTT
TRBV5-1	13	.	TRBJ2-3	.	CASSASPQVPQYF	TGCGCCAGCAGCGCATCACCCCAGGTACCACAGTATTTT
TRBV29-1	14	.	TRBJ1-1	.	CSVQGFLVSTEAFF	TGCAGCGTTCAGGGCTTTTTGGTGTCGACTGAAGCTTTCTTT
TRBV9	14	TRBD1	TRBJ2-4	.	CASSLGTGGGIQYF	TGTGCCAGCAGCCTCGGGACAGGCGGAGGAATTCAGTACTTC
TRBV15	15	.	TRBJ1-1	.	CATSRDQTGNTEAFF	TGTGCCACCAGCAGAGATCAAACAGGGAACACTGAAGCTTTCTTT
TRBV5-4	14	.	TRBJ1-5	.	CASSLQGDYQPQHF	TGTGCCAGCAGTTTACAGGGAGATTATCAGCCCCAGCATTTT